Listed below are T cell receptor beta chains from one sample, sequenced in a study of a mutant IDH1 vaccine in newly diagnosed glioma. Their antigens remain unidentified. Assay: immunoSEQ multiplex PCR; the TCRdb copy retains only in-frame clones and omits some. The sample carries about 41,000 clones, roughly 79% recorded once. Sequencing was performed on PBMCs, taken from a glioma patient whose treatment included an IDH1 peptide vaccine. Receptors were obtained from a woman aged 40 to 50 with glioma. Some clones in this sample may be carry-over from other donors' samples. Each CDR3 is given with its conserved first and last residue. Fields, in order: clone size, V gene, D gene, J gene, CDR3 DNA, CDR3 protein. The D gene is left open where the match is weak. For some rows the clone size is stated as once, few or many, or as a class when expanded; others skip it.

-	TRBV5-1	TRBD1	TRBJ2-4	TGCGCCAGCAGCTTGGAGGGGGCAGCCAAAAACATTCAGTACTTC	CASSLEGAAKNIQYF
-	TRBV9	-	TRBJ1-4	TGTGCCAGCAGCCCGTACGTGGGGAAAACTAATGAAAAACTGTTTTTT	CASSPYVGKTNEKLFF
-	TRBV27	-	TRBJ2-2	TGTGCCAGCCATACAGGAGACCCCACGACCGGGGAGCTGTTTTTT	CASHTGDPTTGELFF
-	TRBV7-2	-	TRBJ1-5	TGTGCCAGCAGCATGGACAGCGCAGGAAATCAGCCCCAGCATTTT	CASSMDSAGNQPQHF
-	TRBV4-1	-	TRBJ1-1	TGCGCCAGCAGCCAAGATCCCCAGATGAACACTGAAGCTTTCTTT	CASSQDPQMNTEAFF
-	TRBV5-1	-	TRBJ2-3	TGCGCCAGCAGCGAGCAGGGTGGAGGCACAGATACGCAGTATTTT	CASSEQGGGTDTQYF
-	TRBV4-2	-	TRBJ1-4	TGTGCCAGCAGCCAAGCGGGTTTGGGGGAGACTAATGAAAAACTGTTTTTT	CASSQAGLGETNEKLFF
-	TRBV29-1	-	TRBJ1-2	TGCAGCGCCTTGACAGCGAGCTATGGCTACACCTTC	CSALTASYGYTF
-	TRBV7-2	TRBD1	TRBJ1-2	TGTGCCAGCAGCTTAGGAATGCTGGACAGGGTTCATGATGGCTACACCTTC	CASSLGMLDRVHDGYTF
-	TRBV5-4	-	TRBJ1-1	TGTGCCAGCAGCCCTGGGGGCGCTAGCGGGCAGATGAACACTGAAGCTTTCTTT	CASSPGGASGQMNTEAFF
once	TRBV28	-	TRBJ1-2	TGTGCCAGCAGTTCCCGACACCAAACTAACTATGGCTACACCTTC	CASSSRHQTNYGYTF
-	TRBV4-2	TRBD1	TRBJ1-4	TGTGCCAGCAGCCAAGAGGCGACAGGGGCAGAAAAACTGTTTTTT	CASSQEATGAEKLFF
-	TRBV4-1	TRBD1	TRBJ1-1	TGCGCCAGCAGCCAGACCCAGGGGGGGGGCCGAACGAGCACTGAAGCTTTCTTT	CASSQTQGGGRTSTEAFF
few	TRBV27	-	TRBJ1-2	TGTGCCAGCAGCCCACGTTGGGGTGATCCCTATGGCTACACCTTC	CASSPRWGDPYGYTF
-	TRBV27	-	TRBJ2-7	TGTGCCAGCAGTTCAAGGCCAAGCTCCTACGAGCAGTACTTC	CASSSRPSSYEQYF
-	TRBV9	TRBD2	TRBJ2-1	TGTGCCAGCAGCCCACAGATGGCTAGCGGATACAATGAGCAGTTCTTC	CASSPQMASGYNEQFF
-	TRBV14	TRBD1	TRBJ1-1	TGTGCCAGCAACCCTGTTTCGGGACAGTGGAATTCGGAAGCTTTCTTT	CASNPVSGQWNSEAFF
once	TRBV28	-	TRBJ2-7	TGTGCCAGCAGTTTATGGGACGAGCAGTACTTC	CASSLWDEQYF
-	TRBV9	-	TRBJ1-1	TGTGCCAGCAGCGAGGGGTTCGAGAACACTGAAGCTTTCTTT	CASSEGFENTEAFF
-	TRBV6-1	-	TRBJ1-3	TGTGCCAGCGAAACGGGGAGCTCTGGAAACACCATATATTTT	CASETGSSGNTIYF
-	TRBV4-2	TRBD1	TRBJ1-3	TGTGCCAGCAGCCAAGATCGACAGGGGTTTGGAAACACCATATATTTT	CASSQDRQGFGNTIYF
-	TRBV5-5	TRBD2	TRBJ2-3	TGTGCCAGCAGGACCAGCGGGGCTAGCACAGATACGCAGTATTTT	CASRTSGASTDTQYF
few	TRBV10-3	-	TRBJ1-1	TGTGCCATCAGTGACCGACAGATGAACACTGAAGCTTTCTTT	CAISDRQMNTEAFF
-	TRBV6-4	-	TRBJ2-3	TGTGCCAGCAGTTCTAGTGATACGCAGTATTTT	CASSSSDTQYF
-	TRBV7-3	-	TRBJ2-1	TGTGCCAGCAGCTTAAGAACCGACAATGAGCAGTTCTTC	CASSLRTDNEQFF
-	TRBV12-1	-	TRBJ1-5	TGTGCCAGCAGCCTTACTAGGACTAGGACTTTTAGCAATCAGCCCCAGCATTTT	CASSLTRTRTFSNQPQHF
-	TRBV7-2	-	TRBJ2-7	TGTGCCAGCAGCTCGCCTCCCTCCTACGAGCAGTACTTC	CASSSPPSYEQYF
once	TRBV9	TRBD1	TRBJ2-2	TGTGCCAGCAGCGTAGGGACAGGGCAGCTCGGGAACACCGGGGAGCTGTTTTTT	CASSVGTGQLGNTGELFF
-	TRBV29-1	-	TRBJ2-3	TGCAGCGTTGATCTACTAAATAAGAGCACAGATACGCAGTATTTT	CSVDLLNKSTDTQYF
-	TRBV27	-	TRBJ2-3	TGTGCCAGCAGATCCAATAGCGGATCTAGCACAGATACGCAGTATTTT	CASRSNSGSSTDTQYF
-	TRBV30	-	TRBJ1-2	TGTGCCTGGAGTGTTCTCTCTCTTGACAGGTCCAACTATGGCTACACCTTC	CAWSVLSLDRSNYGYTF
-	TRBV27	-	TRBJ2-2	TGTGCCACCTACAGGGCCGGGGAGCTGTTTTTT	CATYRAGELFF
-	TRBV25-1	-	TRBJ1-2	TGTGCCAGCAGCCGACAGAACTATGGCTACACCTTC	CASSRQNYGYTF
-	TRBV5-1	-	TRBJ2-7	TGCGCCAGCAGCGAGGGGGCAGGGGGGTCCTACGAGCAGTACTTC	CASSEGAGGSYEQYF
-	TRBV5-6	-	TRBJ2-7	TGTGCCAGCAGCTTGGTTGGACAGTCCTCCTACGAGCAGTACTTC	CASSLVGQSSYEQYF
-	TRBV27	-	TRBJ2-2	TGTGCCAGCAGTCCCATAGGTAGCGCAAACACCGGGGAGCTGTTTTTT	CASSPIGSANTGELFF
-	TRBV29-1	-	TRBJ2-2	TGCAGCGTTGGAAGGGGCGCGGACACCGGGGAGCTGTTTTTT	CSVGRGADTGELFF
few	TRBV27	-	TRBJ1-1	TGTGCCAGCAGTTTATGGGGGATTAACACTGAAGCTTTCTTT	CASSLWGINTEAFF
-	TRBV13	-	TRBJ1-2	TGTGCCAGCAGCTTAGCTCCCATGGGCTATGGCTACACCTTC	CASSLAPMGYGYTF
-	TRBV7-3	-	TRBJ2-2	TGTGCCAGCAGCCCCGCCCCTAGCCCGAACACCGGGGAGCTGTTTTTT	CASSPAPSPNTGELFF
-	TRBV7-9	-	TRBJ2-5	TGTGCCAGCAGCTCGGTCGGGGGTTCGGGAGAGCAGTACTTC	CASSSVGGSGEQYF
-	TRBV7-8	-	TRBJ1-2	TGTGCCAGCAGCTTAGTGACGGGGAACTATGGCTACACCTTC	CASSLVTGNYGYTF
-	TRBV6-6	-	TRBJ1-4	TGTGCCAGCAGTTACAGATCTGAAAAACTGTTTTTT	CASSYRSEKLFF
few	TRBV7-9	-	TRBJ2-5	TGTGCCAGCAGATTGGGCGCTTCCCAAGAGACCCAGTACTTC	CASRLGASQETQYF
once	TRBV2	TRBD2	TRBJ2-3	TGTGCCAGCAGTGCATTGGAGCGGGGGGGCCTCGTGGGCACAGATACGCAGTATTTT	CASSALERGGLVGTDTQYF
-	TRBV7-2	-	TRBJ1-6	TGTGCCAGCAGCCGGCGGAGGGGGGATTCACCCCTCCACTTT	CASSRRRGDSPLHF
once	TRBV4-1	-	TRBJ2-7	TGCGCCAGCAGCCTTTCCCCTGGGGGGCTTGAGCAGTACTTC	CASSLSPGGLEQYF
once	TRBV11-2	-	TRBJ1-1	TGTGCCAGCGAGAGGGGGAAGGGCGGTACTGAAGCTTTCTTT	CASERGKGGTEAFF
-	TRBV5-6	-	TRBJ2-7	TGTGCCAGCAGCTTGTCTCGAACGGCGGGCTCCTACGGGCAGTACTTC	CASSLSRTAGSYGQYF
-	TRBV5-6	TRBD2	TRBJ2-7	TGTGCCAGCAGCGGGGTCGGCGGGAGGGCAAACGAGCAGTACTTC	CASSGVGGRANEQYF
-	TRBV11-3	TRBD1	TRBJ1-4	TGTGCCAGCAGCTTAGGAGGGGGCAGAGGTGAAAAACTGTTTTTT	CASSLGGGRGEKLFF
-	TRBV4-1	-	TRBJ1-1	TGCGCCAGCAGCCAAGGATGGGGGAACACTGAAGCTTTCTTT	CASSQGWGNTEAFF
-	TRBV5-1	-	TRBJ2-3	TGCGCCAGCAGCCCGTCCCAGCCTAGCACAGATACGCAGTATTTT	CASSPSQPSTDTQYF
few	TRBV5-1	-	TRBJ2-5	TGCGCCAGCAGCTTGCGGGGTAGGGAGACCCAGTACTTC	CASSLRGRETQYF
-	TRBV5-8	-	TRBJ2-3	TGTGCCAGCAGCACGTTCCCGGGACACAAAACAAACACAGATACGCAGTATTTT	CASSTFPGHKTNTDTQYF
few	TRBV19	TRBD1	TRBJ2-1	TGTGCCAGTAGGAAACAGGGGGCGAGTGATGAGCAGTTCTTC	CASRKQGASDEQFF